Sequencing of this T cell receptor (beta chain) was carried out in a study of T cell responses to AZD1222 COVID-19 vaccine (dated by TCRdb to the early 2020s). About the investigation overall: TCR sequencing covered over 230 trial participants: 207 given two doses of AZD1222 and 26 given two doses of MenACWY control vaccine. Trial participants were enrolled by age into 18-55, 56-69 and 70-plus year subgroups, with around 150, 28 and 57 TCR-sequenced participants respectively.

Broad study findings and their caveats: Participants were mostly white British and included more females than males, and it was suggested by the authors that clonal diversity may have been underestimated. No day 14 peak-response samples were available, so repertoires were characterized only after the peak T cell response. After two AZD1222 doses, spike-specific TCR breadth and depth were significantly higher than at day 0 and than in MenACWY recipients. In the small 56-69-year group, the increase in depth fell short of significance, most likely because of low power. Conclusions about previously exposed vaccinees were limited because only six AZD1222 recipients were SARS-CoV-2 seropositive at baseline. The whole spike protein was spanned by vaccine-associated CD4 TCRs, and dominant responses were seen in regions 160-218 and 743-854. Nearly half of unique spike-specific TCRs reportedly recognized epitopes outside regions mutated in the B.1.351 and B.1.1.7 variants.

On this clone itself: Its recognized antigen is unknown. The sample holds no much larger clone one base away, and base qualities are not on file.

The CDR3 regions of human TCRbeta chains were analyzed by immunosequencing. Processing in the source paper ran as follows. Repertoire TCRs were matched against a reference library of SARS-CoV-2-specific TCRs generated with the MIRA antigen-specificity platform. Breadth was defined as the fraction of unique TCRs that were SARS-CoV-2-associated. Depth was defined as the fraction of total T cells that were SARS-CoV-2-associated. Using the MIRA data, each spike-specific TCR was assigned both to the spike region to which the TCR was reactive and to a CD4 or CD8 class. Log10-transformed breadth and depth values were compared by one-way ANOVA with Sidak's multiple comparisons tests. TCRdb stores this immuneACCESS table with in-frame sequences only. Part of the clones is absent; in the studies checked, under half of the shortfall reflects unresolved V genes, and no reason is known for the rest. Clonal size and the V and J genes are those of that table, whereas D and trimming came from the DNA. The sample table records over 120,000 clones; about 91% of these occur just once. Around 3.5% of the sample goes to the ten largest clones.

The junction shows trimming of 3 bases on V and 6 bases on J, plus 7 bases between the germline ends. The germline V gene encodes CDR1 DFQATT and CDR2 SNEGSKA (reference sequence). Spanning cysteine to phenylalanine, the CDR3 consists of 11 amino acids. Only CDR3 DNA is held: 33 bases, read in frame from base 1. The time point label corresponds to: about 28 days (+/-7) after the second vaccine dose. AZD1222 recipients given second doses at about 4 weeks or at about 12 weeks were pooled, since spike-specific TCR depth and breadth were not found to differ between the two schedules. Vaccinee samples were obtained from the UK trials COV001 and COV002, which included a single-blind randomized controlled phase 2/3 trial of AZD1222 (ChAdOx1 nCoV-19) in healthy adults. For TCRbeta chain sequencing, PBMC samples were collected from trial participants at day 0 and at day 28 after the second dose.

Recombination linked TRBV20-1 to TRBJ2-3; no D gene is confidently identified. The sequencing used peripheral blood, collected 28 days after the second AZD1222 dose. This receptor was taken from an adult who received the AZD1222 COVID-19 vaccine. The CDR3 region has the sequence CSARNRDTQYF. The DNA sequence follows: TGCAGTGCTAGGAATAGGGATACGCAGTATTTT.